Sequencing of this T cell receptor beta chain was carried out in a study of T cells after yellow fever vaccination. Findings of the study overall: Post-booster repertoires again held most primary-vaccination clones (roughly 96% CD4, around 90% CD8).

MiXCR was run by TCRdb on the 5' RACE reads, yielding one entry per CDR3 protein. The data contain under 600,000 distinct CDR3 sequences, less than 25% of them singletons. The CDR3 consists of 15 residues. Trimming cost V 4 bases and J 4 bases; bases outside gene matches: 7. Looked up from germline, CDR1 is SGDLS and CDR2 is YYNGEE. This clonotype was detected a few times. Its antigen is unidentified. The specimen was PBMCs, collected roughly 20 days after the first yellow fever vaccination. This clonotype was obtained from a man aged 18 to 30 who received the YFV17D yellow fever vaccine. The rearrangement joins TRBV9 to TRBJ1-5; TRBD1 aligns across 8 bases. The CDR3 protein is CASSTGTGSNQPQHF. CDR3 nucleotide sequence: TGTGCCAGCAGCACCGGGACAGGTTCGAATCAGCCCCAGCATTTT.